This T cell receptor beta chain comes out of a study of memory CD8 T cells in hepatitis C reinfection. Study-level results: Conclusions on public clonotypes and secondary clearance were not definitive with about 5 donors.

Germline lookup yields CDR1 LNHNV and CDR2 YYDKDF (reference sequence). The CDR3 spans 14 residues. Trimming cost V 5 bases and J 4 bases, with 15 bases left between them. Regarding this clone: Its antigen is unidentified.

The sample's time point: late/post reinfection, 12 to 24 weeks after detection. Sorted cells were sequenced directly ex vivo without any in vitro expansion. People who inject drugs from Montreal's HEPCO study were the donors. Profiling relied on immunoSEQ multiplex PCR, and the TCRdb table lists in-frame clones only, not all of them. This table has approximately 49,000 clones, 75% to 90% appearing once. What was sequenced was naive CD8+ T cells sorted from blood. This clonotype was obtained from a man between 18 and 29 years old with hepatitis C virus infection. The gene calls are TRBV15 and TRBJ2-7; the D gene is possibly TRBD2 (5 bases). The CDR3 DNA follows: TGTGCCACCAGCGGTAGACTAAATTTGTACGAGCAGTACTTC. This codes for CATSGRLNLYEQYF.